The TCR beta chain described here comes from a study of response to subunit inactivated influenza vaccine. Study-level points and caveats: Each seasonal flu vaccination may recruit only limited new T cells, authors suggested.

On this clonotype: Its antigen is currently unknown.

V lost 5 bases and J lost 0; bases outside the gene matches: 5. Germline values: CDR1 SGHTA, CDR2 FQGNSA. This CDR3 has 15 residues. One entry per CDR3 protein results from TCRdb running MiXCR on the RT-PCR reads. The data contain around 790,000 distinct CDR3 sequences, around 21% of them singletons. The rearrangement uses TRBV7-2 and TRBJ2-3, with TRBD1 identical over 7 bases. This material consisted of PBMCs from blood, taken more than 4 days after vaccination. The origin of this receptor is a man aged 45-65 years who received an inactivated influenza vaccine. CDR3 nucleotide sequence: TGTGCCAGCAGCCCAATCAGGGGGAGCACAGATACGCAGTATTTT. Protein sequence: CASSPIRGSTDTQYF.